Below, 9 T cell receptor beta chains from the same sample are listed, as sequenced in a study of patients and donors after allogeneic stem cell transplantation. In TCRdb, the RT-PCR reads were re-called with MiXCR into one record per CDR3 protein. The table lists over 400,000 distinct CDR3 sequences, 16% of them singletons, with just over 7% in the top ten. Sequenced sample: blood, either unsorted or a sorted T cell fraction (not recorded which). The origin of the receptors is a human donor who was either an allogeneic HSCT recipient or a stem cell or donor lymphocyte infusion donor (not recorded which). It is not recorded whose cells these are; they may come from a transplant donor.

This clonotype was seen a few times. The CDR3 reads CATSDPTVWGQETQYF. Here the CDR3 DNA reads TGTGCCACCAGTGATCCGACCGTCTGGGGGCAAGAGACCCAGTACTTC. This chain uses TRBV24-1 with TRBJ2-5; D is perhaps TRBD1 or TRBD2 (5 bases each). Trimming pared 3 bases from V and 2 bases from J, leaving 15 bases between. This CDR3 has 16 amino acids. Germline V CDR1 and CDR2: KGHDR, SFDVKD.

This clonotype was seen more than once but under ten times. The chain recombines TRBV6-2 or TRBV6-3 with TRBJ2-7; D may be TRBD1 (6 bases). V lost 6 bases to trimming and J lost 3 bases, with 9 bases between them. This CDR3 is built from 12 residues. Germline lookup yields CDR1 MNHEY and CDR2 SVGEGT. This chain's CDR3 is CASSGTLYEQYF. CDR3 nucleotides: TGTGCCAGCAGCGGGACACTCTACGAGCAGTACTTC.

CDR3 nucleotide sequence: TGTGCCAGCAGCCAAACGAGCACAGGGGCAGATACGCAGTATTTT. This sequence encodes CASSQTSTGADTQYF. This chain joins TRBV3-1 and TRBJ2-3; 7 bases fit TRBD1. Trimming took 2 bases from V and 4 from J; bases not matched to a gene: 6. The CDR3 has 15 amino acids. Germline lookup yields CDR1 LGHDT and CDR2 YNNKEL (reference sequence).

V and J are TRBV4-2 and TRBJ2-7; 9 nucleotides agree with TRBD2. V gave up 4 bases and J gave up 3 bases; unmatched junction bases: 7. The germline V gene encodes CDR1 LGHNA and CDR2 YNFKEQ. This CDR3 is built from 15 residues. This chain's CDR3 is CASSRLAGANYEQYF. The CDR3 DNA follows: TGTGCCAGCAGCCGGTTAGCGGGGGCGAACTACGAGCAGTACTTC.

The chain has TRBV6-2 or TRBV6-3 and TRBJ2-3; D possibly uses TRBD1 or TRBD2 (5 bases each). V lost 6 bases to trimming and J lost 10 bases, with 11 bases between them. Germline CDR1 and CDR2: MNHEY and SVGEGT. The CDR3 length is 11 residues. Written as DNA, the CDR3 is TGTGCCAGCAGCTCCGGGACGGCGCAGTATTTT. Translation: CASSSGTAQYF.

This clonotype appeared a few times. This chain's CDR3 is CASKGYDYGYTF. The CDR3 nucleotides are TGTGCCAGCAAGGGGTACGACTATGGCTACACCTTC. This chain connects TRBV2 to TRBJ1-2; possibly TRBD1 for D (5 bases). CDR3 length: 12 amino acids. V lost 7 bases, J lost 3 bases, and 9 bases lay in between. CDR1 and CDR2 from the germline V gene are SNHLY and FYNNEI.

This clonotype was observed a few times. J is TRBJ1-2 and V is TRBV19; a possible D gene is TRBD1 (5 bases). The germline CDR1 and CDR2 sequences are LNHDA and SQIVND (reference sequence). The CDR3 runs to 18 residues. V was pared by 4 bases and J by 5 bases, with 26 bases between. CDR3 in amino acids: CASSSRPDLGGKDYGYTF. The CDR3 region has the DNA TGTGCCAGTAGTAGTAGACCCGATCTCGGGGGAAAGGATTATGGCTACACCTTC.

This chain links TRBV20-1 with TRBJ2-5; 8 positions agree with TRBD1. CDR3 length: 15 residues. Germline values: CDR1 DFQATT, CDR2 SNEGSKA (reference sequence). Losses at the gene ends were 0 bases for V and 5 bases for J; bases not matched to a gene: 8. This CDR3 is CSARDFRTGTETQYF. The DNA for the CDR3 is TGCAGTGCTAGAGACTTCAGGACAGGGACGGAGACCCAGTACTTC.

The chain is built from TRBV18 and TRBJ2-7; 8 bases match TRBD2. The CDR3 sequence is 15 residues long. Germline lookup yields CDR1 KGHSH and CDR2 LQKENI. Trimming cost V 3 bases and J 3 bases; bases outside gene matches: 7. CDR3 nucleotides: TGTGCCAGCTCACCTTCAGCGGGGGCCAGCTACGAGCAGTACTTC. Translated: CASSPSAGASYEQYF.